This T cell receptor beta chain was recovered during a study of blood T cell repertoires in COVID-19. The overall study: Whether acute or convalescent, the COVID-19 samples came from the United States, Italy and Spain.

Per the authors' pipeline: Counts of nucleated cells, estimated from reference gene primer amplification, were obtained. Clones were sequenced by immunoSEQ multiplex PCR, and TCRdb holds only the in-frame ones, with some missing. The D gene and trimming were derived from the DNA, and the V and J assignments and clone size from that table. The sample includes approximately 230,000 clones, 80% to 90% of them seen just once. Trimming took 1 base from V and 7 from J; bases not matched to a gene: 8. Germline lookup yields CDR1 SGHTA and CDR2 FQGNSA. The CDR3 length is 16 residues. The sequence was obtained from a woman between 45 and 60 years old with acute COVID-19. The sample comprised PBMCs or T cells enriched from blood (not recorded which). The V call is TRBV7-2, the J call TRBJ2-7, with 12 bases identical to TRBD2. As DNA, the CDR3 is TGTGCCAGCAGCTTAGTTAAACTAGCGGGAGGAGGAGAGCAGTACTTC. Translating it yields CASSLVKLAGGGEQYF.